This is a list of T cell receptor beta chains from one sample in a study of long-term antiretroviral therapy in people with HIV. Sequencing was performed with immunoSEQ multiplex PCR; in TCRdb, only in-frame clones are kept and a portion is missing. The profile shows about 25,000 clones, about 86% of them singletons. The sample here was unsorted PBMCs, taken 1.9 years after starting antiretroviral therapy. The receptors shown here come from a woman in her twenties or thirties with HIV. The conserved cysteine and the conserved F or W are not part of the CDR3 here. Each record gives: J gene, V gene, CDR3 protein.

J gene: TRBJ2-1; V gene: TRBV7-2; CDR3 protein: ASSSIAGGYNEQF
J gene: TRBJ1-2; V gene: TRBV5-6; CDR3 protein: ASREAQQALNYGYT
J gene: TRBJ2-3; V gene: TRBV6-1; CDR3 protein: ASSEQAERGRSDRKDTQY
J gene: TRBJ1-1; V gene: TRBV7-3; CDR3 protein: ASSLNVGSPSSNTEAF
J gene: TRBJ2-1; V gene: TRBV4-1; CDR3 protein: ASSHNRDNEQF
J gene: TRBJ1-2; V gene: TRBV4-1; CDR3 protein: ASSHWGLAYPGYT
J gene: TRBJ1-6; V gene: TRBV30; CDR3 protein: AWVDGRGQQGSSYNSPLH
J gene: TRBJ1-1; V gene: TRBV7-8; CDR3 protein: ASSFKRGTEAF
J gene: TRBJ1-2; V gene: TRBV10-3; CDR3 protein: AISDLRGPANYGYT
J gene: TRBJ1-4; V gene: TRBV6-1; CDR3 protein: ASNSPPARVEKLF
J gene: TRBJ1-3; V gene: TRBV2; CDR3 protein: ASRPDRGLGNTIY
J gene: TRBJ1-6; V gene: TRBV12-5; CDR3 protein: ASGLNGGAPLH
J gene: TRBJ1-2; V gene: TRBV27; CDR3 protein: ASSESGIVGYT
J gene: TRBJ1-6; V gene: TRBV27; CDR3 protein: ASARDTHSPLH
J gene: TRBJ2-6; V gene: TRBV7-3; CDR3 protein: ASSWGSGANVLT
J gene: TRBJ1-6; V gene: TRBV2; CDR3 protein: ASSGTLNYNSPLH
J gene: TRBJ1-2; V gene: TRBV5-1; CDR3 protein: ASSLAAGVDGYT
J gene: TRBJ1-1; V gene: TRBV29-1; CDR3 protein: SVVLQGSAEAF
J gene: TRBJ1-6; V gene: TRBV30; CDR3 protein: AWRGGTGNSSPLH
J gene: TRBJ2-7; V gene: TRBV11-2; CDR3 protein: ASSLWTGTYEQY
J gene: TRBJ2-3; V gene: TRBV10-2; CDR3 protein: ASSERGGTRTDTQY
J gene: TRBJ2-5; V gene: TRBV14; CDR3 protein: ASSQDHGQAQETQY
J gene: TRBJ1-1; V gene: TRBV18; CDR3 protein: ASSPASMNTEAF
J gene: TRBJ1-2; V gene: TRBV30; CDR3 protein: AWSVLRTGERGYT
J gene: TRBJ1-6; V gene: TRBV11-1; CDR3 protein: ASSLADSNYNSPLH
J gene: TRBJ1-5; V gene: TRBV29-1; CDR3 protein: SVSTGVEQPQH
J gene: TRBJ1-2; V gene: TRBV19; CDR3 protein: ASSTSPVRVGFSGYT
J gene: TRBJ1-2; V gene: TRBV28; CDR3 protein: ASSQTANYGYT
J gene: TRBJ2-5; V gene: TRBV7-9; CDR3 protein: ASSLPQGQLSQGHETQY
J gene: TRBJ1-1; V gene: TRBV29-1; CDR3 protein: SVVRRIDTEAF
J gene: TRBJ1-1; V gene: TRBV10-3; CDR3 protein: AITDGGGTEAF
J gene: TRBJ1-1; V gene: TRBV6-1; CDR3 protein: ASSVNTEAF
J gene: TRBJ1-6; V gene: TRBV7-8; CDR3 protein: ASSLSQSGNNSPLH
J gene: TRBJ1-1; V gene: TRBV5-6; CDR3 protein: ASSFRDLRAF
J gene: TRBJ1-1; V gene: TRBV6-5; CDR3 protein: ASSLNKVTEAF
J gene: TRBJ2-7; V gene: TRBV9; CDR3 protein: ASSTQGNEQY
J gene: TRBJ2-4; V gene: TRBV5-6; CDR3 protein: ASSLRARDVFKNIQY
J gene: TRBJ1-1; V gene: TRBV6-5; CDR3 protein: ASRIQGAGNTEAF